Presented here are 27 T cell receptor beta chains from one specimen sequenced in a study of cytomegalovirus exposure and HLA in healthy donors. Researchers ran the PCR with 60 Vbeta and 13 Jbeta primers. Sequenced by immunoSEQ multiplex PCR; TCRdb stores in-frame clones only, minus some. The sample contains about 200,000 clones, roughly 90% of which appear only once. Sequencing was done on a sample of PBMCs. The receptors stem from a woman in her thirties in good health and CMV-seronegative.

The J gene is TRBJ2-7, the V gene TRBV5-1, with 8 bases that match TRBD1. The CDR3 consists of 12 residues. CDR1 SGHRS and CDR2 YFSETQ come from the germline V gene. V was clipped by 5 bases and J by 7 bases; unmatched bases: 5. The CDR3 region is CASRETGEEQYF. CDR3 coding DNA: TGCGCCAGCAGGGAGACAGGGGAAGAGCAGTACTTC.

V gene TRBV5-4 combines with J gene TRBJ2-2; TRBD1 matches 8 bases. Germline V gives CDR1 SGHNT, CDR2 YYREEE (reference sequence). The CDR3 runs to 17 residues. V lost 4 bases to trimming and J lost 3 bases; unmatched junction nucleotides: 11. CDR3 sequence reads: CASSPGQGEGYTGELFF. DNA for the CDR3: TGTGCCAGCAGCCCAGGACAGGGCGAGGGGTACACCGGGGAGCTGTTTTTT.

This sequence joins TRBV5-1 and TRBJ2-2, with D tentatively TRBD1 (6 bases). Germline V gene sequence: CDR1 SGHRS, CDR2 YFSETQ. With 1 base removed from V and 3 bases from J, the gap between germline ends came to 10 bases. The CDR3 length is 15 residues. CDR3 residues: CASSLSRGDTGELFF. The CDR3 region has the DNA TGCGCCAGCAGCTTGTCCAGGGGAGACACCGGGGAGCTGTTTTTT.

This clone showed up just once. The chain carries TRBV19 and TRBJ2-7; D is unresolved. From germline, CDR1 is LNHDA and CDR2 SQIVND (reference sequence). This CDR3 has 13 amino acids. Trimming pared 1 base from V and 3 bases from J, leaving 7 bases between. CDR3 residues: CASSIVPHYEQYF. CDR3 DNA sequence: TGTGCCAGTAGTATAGTCCCCCACTACGAGCAGTACTTC.

CDR3 amino acids: CASSPLLHDRGDSYEQYF. The DNA of the CDR3 is TGTGCCAGCTCACCACTTCTACACGACAGGGGGGATTCCTACGAGCAGTACTTC. This sequence joins TRBV18 and TRBJ2-7; 9 nucleotides match TRBD1. The CDR3 spans 18 residues. Losses at the gene ends were 1 base for V and 1 base for J; bases not matched to a gene: 11. Germline V gene lookup returns CDR1 KGHSH and CDR2 LQKENI.

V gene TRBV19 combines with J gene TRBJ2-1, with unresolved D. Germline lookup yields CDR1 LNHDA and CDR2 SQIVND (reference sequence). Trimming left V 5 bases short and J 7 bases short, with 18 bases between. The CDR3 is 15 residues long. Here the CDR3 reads CASSARLGSGNEQFF. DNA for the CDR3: TGTGCCAGTAGTGCCCGACTGGGTTCTGGGAATGAGCAGTTCTTC.

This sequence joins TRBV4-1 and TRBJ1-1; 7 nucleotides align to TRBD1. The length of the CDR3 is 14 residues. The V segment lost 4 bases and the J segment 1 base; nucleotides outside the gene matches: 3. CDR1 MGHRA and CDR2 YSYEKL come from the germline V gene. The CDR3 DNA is TGCGCCAGCAGCCGGACAGGCGCGAACACTGAAGCTTTCTTT. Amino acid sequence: CASSRTGANTEAFF.

CDR3 loop: CASTVPGTGEGYTF. The CDR3 DNA follows: TGTGCCAGTACCGTCCCCGGGACAGGGGAAGGCTACACCTTC. The gene calls are TRBV19 and TRBJ1-2, with TRBD1 identical over 10 bases. The V and J ends lost 7 bases and 8 bases, in that order; junction bases with no gene match: 10. Germline values: CDR1 LNHDA, CDR2 SQIVND (reference sequence). The CDR3 totals 14 residues.

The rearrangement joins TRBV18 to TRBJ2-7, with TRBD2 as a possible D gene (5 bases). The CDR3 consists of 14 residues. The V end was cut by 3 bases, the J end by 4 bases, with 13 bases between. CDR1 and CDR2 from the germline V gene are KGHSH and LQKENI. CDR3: CASSPPGLKYEQYF. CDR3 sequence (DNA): TGTGCCAGCTCACCCCCCGGACTGAAATACGAGCAGTACTTC.

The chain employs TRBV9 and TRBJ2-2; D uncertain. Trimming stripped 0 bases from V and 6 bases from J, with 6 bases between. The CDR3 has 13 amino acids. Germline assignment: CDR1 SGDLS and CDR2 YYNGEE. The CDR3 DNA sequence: TGTGCCAGCAGCGTAGATATCTCCGGGGAGCTGTTTTTT. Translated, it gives CASSVDISGELFF.

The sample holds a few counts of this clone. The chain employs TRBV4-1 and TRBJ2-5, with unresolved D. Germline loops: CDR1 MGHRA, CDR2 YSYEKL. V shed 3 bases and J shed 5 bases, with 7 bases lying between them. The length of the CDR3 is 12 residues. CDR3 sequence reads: CASSQLEETQYF. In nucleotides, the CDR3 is TGCGCCAGCAGCCAGCTCGAGGAGACCCAGTACTTC.

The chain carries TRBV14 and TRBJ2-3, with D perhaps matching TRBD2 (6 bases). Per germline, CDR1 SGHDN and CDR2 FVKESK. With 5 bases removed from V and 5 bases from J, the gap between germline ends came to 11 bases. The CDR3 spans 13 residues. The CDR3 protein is CASSGDSLDTQYF. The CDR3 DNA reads TGTGCCAGCAGCGGGGACTCCCTAGATACGCAGTATTTT.

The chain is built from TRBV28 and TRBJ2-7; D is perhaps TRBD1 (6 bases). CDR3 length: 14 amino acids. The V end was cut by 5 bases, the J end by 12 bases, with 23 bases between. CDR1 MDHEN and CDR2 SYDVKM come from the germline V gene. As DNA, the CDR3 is TGTGCCAGCAGTCCCGGCACACCGGGACAAAATCGGTACTTC. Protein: CASSPGTPGQNRYF.

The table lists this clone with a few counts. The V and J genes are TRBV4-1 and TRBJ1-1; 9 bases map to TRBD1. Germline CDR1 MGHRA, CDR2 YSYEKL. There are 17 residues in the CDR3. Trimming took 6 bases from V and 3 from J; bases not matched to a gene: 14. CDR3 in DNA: TGCGCCAGCAGGAGTGGGACAGGGATGAGGAGGGACACTGAAGCTTTCTTT. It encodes CASRSGTGMRRDTEAFF.

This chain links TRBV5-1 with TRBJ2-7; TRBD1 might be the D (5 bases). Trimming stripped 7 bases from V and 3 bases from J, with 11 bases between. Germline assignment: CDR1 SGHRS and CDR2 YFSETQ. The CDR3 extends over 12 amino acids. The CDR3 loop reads CASYDSNYEQYF. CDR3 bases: TGCGCCAGCTACGACAGCAACTACGAGCAGTACTTC.

The CDR3 DNA sequence: TGCGCCAGCAGCCCCCTTCCTGGACTAGCCTCCTACGAGCAGTACTTC. It specifies CASSPLPGLASYEQYF. The chain is built from TRBV5-1 and TRBJ2-7, with 8 bases aligning to TRBD2. Germline CDR1 reads SGHRS; CDR2 reads YFSETQ. V trimming: 4 bases; J trimming: 0 bases; junction bases outside the gene matches: 9. The CDR3 extends over 16 amino acids.

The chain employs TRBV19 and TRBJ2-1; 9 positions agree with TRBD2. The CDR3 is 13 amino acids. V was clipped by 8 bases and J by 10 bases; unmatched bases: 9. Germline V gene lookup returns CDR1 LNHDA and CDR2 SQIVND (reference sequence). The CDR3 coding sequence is TGTGCCAGTGGTAGCGGGGGACGAGGCGAGCAGTTCTTC. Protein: CASGSGGRGEQFF.

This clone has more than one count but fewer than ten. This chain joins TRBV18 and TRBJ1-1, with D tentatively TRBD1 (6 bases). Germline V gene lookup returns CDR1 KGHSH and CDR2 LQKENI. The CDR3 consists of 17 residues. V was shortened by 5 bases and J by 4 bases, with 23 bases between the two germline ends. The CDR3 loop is CASSAGVQGGAGTEAFF. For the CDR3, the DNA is TGTGCCAGCTCAGCGGGGGTACAGGGAGGAGCCGGCACTGAAGCTTTCTTT.

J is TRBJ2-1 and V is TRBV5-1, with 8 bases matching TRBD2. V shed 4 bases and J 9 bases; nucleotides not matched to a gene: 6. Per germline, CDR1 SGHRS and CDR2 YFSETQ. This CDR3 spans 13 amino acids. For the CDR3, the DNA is TGCGCCAGCAGCATAGGACTAGCCGGTGAGCAGTTCTTC. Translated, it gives CASSIGLAGEQFF.

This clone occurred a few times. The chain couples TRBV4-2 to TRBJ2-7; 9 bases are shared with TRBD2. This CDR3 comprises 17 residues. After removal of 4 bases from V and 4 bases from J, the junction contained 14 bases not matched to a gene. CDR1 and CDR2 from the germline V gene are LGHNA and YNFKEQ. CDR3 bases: TGTGCCAGCAGCCTTTCGGGTGCGGGAGGGGGAAAATACGAGCAGTACTTC. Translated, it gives CASSLSGAGGGKYEQYF.

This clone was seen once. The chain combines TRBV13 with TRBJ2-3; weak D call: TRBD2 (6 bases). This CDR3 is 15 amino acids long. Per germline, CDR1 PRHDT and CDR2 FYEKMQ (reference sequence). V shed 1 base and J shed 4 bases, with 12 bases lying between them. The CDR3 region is CASSLVTGGPDTQYF. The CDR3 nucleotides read TGTGCCAGCAGCTTAGTTACAGGAGGGCCAGATACGCAGTATTTT.

The CDR3 is CASSFQLAPDNEQFF. For the CDR3, the DNA is TGCGCCAGCAGCTTCCAACTAGCACCTGACAATGAGCAGTTCTTC. The chain recombines TRBV5-1 with TRBJ2-1; maybe TRBD2 (6 bases). V lost 2 bases and J lost 5, with 14 bases in between. CDR1 and CDR2 (germline): SGHRS, YFSETQ. The CDR3 spans 15 residues.

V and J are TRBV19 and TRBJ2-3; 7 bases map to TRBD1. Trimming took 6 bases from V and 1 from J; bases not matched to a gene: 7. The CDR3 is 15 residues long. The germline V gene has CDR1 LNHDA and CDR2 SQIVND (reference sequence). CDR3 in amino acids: CASRPTGSGTDTQYF. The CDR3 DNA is TGTGCCAGTAGGCCGACAGGGTCGGGCACAGATACGCAGTATTTT.

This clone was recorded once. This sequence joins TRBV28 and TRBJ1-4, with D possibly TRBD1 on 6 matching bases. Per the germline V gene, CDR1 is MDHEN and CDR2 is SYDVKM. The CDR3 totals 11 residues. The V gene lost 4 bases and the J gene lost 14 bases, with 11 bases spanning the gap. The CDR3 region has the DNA TGTGCCAGCAGTTCCAGGGGAAGCCTGTTTTTT. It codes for CASSSRGSLFF.

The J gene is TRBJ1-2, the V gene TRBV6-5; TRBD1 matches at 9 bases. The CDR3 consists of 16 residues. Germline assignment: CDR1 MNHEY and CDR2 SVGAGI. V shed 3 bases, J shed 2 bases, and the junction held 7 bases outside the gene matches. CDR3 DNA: TGTGCCAGCAGTTATACAGGGGGCGCGAACAACTATGGCTACACCTTC. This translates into CASSYTGGANNYGYTF.

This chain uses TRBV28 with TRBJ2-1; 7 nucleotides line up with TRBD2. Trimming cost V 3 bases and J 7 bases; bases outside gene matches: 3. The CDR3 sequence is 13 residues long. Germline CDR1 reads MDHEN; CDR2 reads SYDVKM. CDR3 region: CASSFDGRNEQFF. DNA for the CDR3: TGTGCCAGCAGTTTCGACGGGAGGAATGAGCAGTTCTTC.

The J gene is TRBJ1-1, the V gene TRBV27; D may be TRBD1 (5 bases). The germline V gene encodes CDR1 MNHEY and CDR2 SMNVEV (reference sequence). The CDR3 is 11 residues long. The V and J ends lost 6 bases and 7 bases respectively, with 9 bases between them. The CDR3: CASRRGIEAFF. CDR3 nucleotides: TGTGCCAGCAGACGGGGGATTGAAGCTTTCTTT.